This T cell receptor (beta chain) was sequenced for a study of shared clonotypes between healthy human individuals. Germline trimming cut 5 bases from V and 5 bases from J; bases unmatched to any gene: 3. Per the germline V gene, CDR1 is SNHLY and CDR2 is FYNNEI. The CDR3 consists of 14 residues. Repertoires were generated with immunoSEQ multiplex PCR, while TCRdb's copy carries only in-frame clones and drops some. The table shows around 510,000 clones, with roughly four fifths occurring only once. Sequences were obtained from PBMCs. This chain connects TRBV2 to TRBJ2-7; 13 nucleotides agree with TRBD2. The TCR originated in a woman in her 40s in good health. Some clones in this sample may be carry-over from other donors' samples. CDR3 amino acids: CASSKLAGGDEQYF. CDR3 in DNA: TGTGCCAGCAGTAAACTAGCGGGAGGGGACGAGCAGTACTTC.